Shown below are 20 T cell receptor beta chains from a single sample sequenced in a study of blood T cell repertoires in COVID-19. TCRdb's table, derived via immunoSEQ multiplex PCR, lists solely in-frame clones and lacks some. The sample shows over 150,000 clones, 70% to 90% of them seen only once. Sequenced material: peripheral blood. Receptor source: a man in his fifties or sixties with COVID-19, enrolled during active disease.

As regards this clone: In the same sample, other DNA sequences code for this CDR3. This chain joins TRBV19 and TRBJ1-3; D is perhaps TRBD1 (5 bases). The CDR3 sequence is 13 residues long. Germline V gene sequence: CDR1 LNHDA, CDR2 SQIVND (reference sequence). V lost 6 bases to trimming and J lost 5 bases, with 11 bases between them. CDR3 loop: CASSAGRRNTIYF. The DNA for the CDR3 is TGTGCCAGTAGCGCGGGACGGAGAAACACCATATATTTT.

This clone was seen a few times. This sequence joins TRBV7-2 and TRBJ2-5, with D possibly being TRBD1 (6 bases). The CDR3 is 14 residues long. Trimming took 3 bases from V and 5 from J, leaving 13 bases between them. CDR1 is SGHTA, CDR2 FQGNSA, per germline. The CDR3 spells CASSFQWGQETQYF. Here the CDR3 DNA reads TGTGCCAGCAGCTTCCAGTGGGGGCAGGAGACCCAGTACTTC.

CDR3: CASSLERGTYNEQFF. The CDR3 coding sequence is TGTGCCAGCAGCCTCGAGCGGGGAACCTACAATGAGCAGTTCTTC. The chain employs TRBV3-1 (or the pseudogene TRBV3-2) and TRBJ2-1; TRBD2 agrees at 7 bases. The CDR3 consists of 15 residues. The V gene end was trimmed by 4 bases and the J gene end by 2 bases; junction bases not matched to a gene: 5. Germline V gene sequence: CDR1 LGHDT, CDR2 YNNKEL (reference sequence).

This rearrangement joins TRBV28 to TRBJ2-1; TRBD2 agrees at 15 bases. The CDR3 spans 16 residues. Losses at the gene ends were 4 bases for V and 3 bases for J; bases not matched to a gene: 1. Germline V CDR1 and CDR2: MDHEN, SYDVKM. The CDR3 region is CASSWGLAGGYNEQFF. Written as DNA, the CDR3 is TGTGCCAGCAGTTGGGGACTAGCGGGGGGCTACAATGAGCAGTTCTTC.

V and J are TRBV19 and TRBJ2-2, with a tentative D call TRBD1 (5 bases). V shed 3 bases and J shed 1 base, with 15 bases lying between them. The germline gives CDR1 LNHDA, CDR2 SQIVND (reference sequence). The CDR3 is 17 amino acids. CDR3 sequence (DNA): TGTGCCAGTAGTATCAATGTACAGGCCGTGAACACCGGGGAGCTGTTTTTT. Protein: CASSINVQAVNTGELFF.

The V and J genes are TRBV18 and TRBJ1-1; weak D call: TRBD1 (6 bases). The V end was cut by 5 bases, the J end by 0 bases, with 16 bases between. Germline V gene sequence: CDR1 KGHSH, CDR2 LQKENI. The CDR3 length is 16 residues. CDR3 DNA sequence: TGTGCCAGCTCAGCGTCAGGGGCCCCAATGAACACTGAAGCTTTCTTT. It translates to CASSASGAPMNTEAFF. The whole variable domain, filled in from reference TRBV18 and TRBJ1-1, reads NAGVMQNPRHLVRRRGQEARLRCSPMKGHSHVYWYRQLPEEGLKFMVYLQKENIIDESGMPKERFSAEFPKEGPSILRIQQVVRGDSAAYFCASSASGAPMNTEAFFGQGTRLTVV.

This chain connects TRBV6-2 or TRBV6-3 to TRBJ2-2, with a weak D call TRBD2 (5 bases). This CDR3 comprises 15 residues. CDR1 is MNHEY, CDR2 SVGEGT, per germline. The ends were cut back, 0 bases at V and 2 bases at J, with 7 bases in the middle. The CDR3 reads CASSYSTTNTGELFF. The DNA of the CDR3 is TGTGCCAGCAGTTACTCGACTACTAACACCGGGGAGCTGTTTTTT.

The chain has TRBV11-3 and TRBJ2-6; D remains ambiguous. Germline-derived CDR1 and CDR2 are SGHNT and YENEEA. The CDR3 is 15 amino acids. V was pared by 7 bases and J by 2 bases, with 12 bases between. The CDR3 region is CASNSRSPGANVLTF. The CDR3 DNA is TGTGCCAGCAACTCCAGGTCCCCTGGGGCCAACGTCCTGACTTTC.

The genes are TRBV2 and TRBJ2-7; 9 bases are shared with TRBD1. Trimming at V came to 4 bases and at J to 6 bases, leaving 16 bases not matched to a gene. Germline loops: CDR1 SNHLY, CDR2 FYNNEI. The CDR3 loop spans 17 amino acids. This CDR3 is CASSATGTGYSYVEQYF. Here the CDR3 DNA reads TGTGCCAGCAGTGCCACCGGGACAGGGTACTCCTACGTCGAGCAGTACTTC.

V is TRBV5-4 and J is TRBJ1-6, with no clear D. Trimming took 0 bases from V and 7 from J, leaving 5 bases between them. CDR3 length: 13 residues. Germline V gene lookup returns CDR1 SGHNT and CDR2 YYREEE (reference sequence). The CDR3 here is CASSLDSNSPLHF. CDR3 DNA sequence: TGTGCCAGCAGCTTGGACAGCAATTCACCCCTCCACTTT.

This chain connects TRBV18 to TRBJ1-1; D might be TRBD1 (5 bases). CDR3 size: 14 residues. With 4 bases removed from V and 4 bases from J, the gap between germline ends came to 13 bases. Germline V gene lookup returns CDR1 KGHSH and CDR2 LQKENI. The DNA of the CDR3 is TGTGCCAGCTCACTTCTCGACAGCTCCACTGAAGCTTTCTTT. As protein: CASSLLDSSTEAFF.

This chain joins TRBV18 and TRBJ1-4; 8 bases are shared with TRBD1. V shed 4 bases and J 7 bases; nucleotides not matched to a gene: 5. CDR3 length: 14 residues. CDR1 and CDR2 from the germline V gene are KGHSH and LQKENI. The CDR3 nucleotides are TGTGCCAGCTCACAGGACAGGGAAGGTGAAAAACTGTTTTTT. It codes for CASSQDREGEKLFF.

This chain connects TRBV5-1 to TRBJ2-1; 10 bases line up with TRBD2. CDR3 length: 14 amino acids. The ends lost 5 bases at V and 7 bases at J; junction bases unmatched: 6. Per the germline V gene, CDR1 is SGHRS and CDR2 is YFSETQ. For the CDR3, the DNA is TGCGCCAGCAGTTCGGCTAGCGGGAGTAATGAGCAGTTCTTC. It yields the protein CASSSASGSNEQFF.

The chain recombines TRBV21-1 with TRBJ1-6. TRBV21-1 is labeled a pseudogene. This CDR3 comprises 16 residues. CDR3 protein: CASSKSRPSYNSPLHF. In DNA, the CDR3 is TGTGCCAGCAGCAAAAGCCGCCCCTCCTATAATTCACCCCTCCACTTT.

CDR3 sequence: CASTGETQYF. The DNA of the CDR3 is TGTGCCAGCACGGGAGAGACCCAGTACTTC. J is TRBJ2-5 and V is TRBV2; D gene unclear. Germline V CDR1 and CDR2: SNHLY, FYNNEI. The CDR3 runs to 10 residues. Trimming took off 7 bases at V and 4 bases at J, with 4 bases between the two ends.

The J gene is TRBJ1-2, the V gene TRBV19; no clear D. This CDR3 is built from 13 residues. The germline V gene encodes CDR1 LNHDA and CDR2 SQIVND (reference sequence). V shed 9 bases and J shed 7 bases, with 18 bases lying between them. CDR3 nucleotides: TGTGCCAGCCGACCTGATCGGGGAAGTGGCTACACCTTC. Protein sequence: CASRPDRGSGYTF.

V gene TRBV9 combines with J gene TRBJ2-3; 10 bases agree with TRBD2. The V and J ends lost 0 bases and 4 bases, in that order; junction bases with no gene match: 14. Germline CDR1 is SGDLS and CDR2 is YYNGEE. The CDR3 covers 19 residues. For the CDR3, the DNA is TGTGCCAGCAGCGTAGGACTAGCGGGTGGCAATAGGTATTCAGATACGCAGTATTTT. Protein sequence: CASSVGLAGGNRYSDTQYF.

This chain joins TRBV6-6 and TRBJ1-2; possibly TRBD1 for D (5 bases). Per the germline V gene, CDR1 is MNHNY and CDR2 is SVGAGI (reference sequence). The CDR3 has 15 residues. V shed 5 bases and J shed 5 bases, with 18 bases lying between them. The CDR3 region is CASSTQDPQTYGYTF. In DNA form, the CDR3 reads TGTGCCAGCAGTACACAGGATCCCCAGACATATGGCTACACCTTC.

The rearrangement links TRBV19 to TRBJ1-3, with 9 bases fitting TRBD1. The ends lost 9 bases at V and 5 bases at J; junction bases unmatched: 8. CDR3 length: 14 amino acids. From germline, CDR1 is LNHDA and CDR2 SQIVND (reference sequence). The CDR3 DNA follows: TGTGCCAGCATGACCGGGACAGGGCGAAACACCATATATTTT. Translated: CASMTGTGRNTIYF.

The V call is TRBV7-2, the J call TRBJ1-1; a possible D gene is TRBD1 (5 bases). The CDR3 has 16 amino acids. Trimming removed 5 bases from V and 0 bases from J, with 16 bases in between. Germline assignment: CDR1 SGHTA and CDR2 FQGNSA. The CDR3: CASSHSGQSMNTEAFF. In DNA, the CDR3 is TGTGCCAGCAGCCACTCTGGACAATCCATGAACACTGAAGCTTTCTTT.